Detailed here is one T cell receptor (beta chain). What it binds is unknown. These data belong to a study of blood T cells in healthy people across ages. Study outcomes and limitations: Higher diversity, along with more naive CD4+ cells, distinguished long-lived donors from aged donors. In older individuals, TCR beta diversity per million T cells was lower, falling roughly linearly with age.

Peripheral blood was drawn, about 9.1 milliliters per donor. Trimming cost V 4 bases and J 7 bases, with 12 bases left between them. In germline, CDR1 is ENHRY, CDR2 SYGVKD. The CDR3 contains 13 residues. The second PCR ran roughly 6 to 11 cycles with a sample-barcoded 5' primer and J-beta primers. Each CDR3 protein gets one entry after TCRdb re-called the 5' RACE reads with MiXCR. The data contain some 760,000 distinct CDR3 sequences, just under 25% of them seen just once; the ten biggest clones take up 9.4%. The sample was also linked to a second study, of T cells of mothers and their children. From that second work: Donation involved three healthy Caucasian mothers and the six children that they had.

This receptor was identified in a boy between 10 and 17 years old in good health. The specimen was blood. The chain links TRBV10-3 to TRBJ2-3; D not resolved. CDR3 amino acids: CAISGSSGYTQYF. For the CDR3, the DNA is TGTGCCATCAGTGGCTCTTCTGGGTATACGCAGTATTTT.